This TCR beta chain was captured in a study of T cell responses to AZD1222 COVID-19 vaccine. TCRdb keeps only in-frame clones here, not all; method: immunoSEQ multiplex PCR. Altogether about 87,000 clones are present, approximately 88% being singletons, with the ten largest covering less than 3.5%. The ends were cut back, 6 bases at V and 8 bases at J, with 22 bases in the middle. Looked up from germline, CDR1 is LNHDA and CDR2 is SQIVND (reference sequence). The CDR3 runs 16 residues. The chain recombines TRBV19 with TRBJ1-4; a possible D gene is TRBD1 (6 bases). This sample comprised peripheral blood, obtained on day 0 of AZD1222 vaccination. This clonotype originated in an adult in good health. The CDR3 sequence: CASRSLSRGISEKLFF. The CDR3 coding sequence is TGTGCCAGTAGGTCACTGTCGAGGGGGATCAGCGAAAAACTGTTTTTT.